This section outlines one T cell receptor beta chain sequence together with its context. The target of this receptor is not known. Nothing much larger sits one base from this clone, and base qualities are not available. To be included, a participant needed at least one PBMC sample from before ART initiation plus at least two post-ART samples. Every participant with HIV received treatment in the United States of America. Before DNA extraction, cryopreserved samples containing about 0.95-10 million PBMC were thawed and washed. At the time of the earliest PBMC sample, participants with HIV were aged between 23 and 54 years. Per participant, PBMC samples came from 1-4 timepoints prior to ART initiation and 2-8 timepoints following ART initiation, for a median of 7 samples. For every participant, serial HIV viral load, CD4+ T-cell count, ART history and demographic data were obtained. Genomic DNA was extracted from unsorted PBMC with a Qiagen kit on a QIAcube, processed in batches of 12 samples.

This record comes from a study of long-term antiretroviral therapy in people with HIV (dated by TCRdb to the early 2020s). Notes on the research overall: The earliest samples were collected approximately a decade before the 2015 WHO recommendation for immediate ART, a period when ART was typically delayed until CD4 counts fell. A retrospective serial study tested whether changes in peripheral blood TRB repertoire composition and diversity were associated with ART initiation and durable HIV suppression. Test extractions of a monoclonal T-cell line alongside about 35 polyclonal samples showed no cross-contamination during QIAcube processing. The cohort contributed over 150 cryopreserved PBMC samples from around 33 adults with confirmed HIV infection, collected serially over a mean of 6 years (range 1-12). Among the 30 or so participants with HIV, eleven to twelve were female.

Inclusive of the bounding cysteine and phenylalanine, the CDR3 is 14 residues long. Only the CDR3 DNA stays, 42 bases, in frame from base 1. For CDR1 and CDR2, the germline V gene (reference sequence) lists LNHDA and SQIVND. Clipping removes 7 bases from V and 8 bases from J, with 10 as the unmatched junction base count. The research as a whole found: No data were available on ART adherence, viral resistance or therapy changes, limiting inferences about post-ART repertoire changes. At every time point, the repertoire was dominated by expanded TRB clones first identified before ART initiation, although this dominance fluctuated and, in many PLHIV, declined after ART. Samples dated from 2004 to 2017, and the ART regimens used may be less effective than current ones. HIV repertoires had narrower CDR3 length ranges than controls, and the network structure suggested an antigen-experienced repertoire that shifted only slightly toward naive after ART. Starting ART was linked to a significant rise in TRB diversity, yet even after long-term ART the diversity remained significantly lower than in transplant donor controls. Because PBMC availability was limited, only the TCR beta chain was sequenced, with no alpha chain pairing. Because pre-ART samples had limited cell numbers, unsorted PBMC were profiled rather than sorted CD4+ and CD8+ T cells.

The immunoSEQ hsTCRB v3.0 assay was used at survey level resolution for TRB variable region sequencing. The target sequencing depth for TRB was roughly 35,000-50,000 T-cell genomes per sample. TRB libraries were pooled and sequenced on an Illumina MiSeq using a v3 150-cycle kit. On the study's bioinformatics: Repertoire analysis ran in R within a reproducible Nextflow workflow covering QC, data transformation and analysis. Custom analyses were implemented in LymphoSeq2, an R package for AIRR-Seq data exploration. Four samples yielding fewer than 5000 total TRB sequences were excluded, leaving around 190 analyzed HIV repertoires. Among the 170 to 200 retained HIV repertoires, 55 to 60 were collected before ART initiation and approximately 130 were collected after ART initiation. Repertoires were downsampled to 5000 TRB nucleotide sequences, with summary statistics averaged over 100 downsampling iterations. The analysis kept only TRB sequences whose CDR3 regions were at least seven amino acids long. Diversity was measured with a Shannon entropy-derived clonality score and the Gini coefficient. In the repertoire networks, any two of the top 5000 CDR3 amino acid sequences were connected whenever the two sequences differed by an edit distance of one. For TRB CDR3 amino acid sequences, antigen specificity groups and MHC restriction were predicted with GLIPH2. To flag known associations with CMV, EBV, HIV or tissue antigens, CDR3 amino acid sequences were compared against VDJdb and McPAS-TCR. Pre-ART, post-ART and control groups were compared with Wilcoxon signed-rank tests and Holm-Bonferroni correction. Imported from immuneACCESS, the table was reduced by TCRdb to in-frame sequences with V and J called. These copies leave out some clones; in studies compared against another copy, an unresolved V gene accounts for under half, and the cause of the remainder is not known. V, J and clone size are those of that table, while D and trimming were read from the DNA. The sample includes some 17,000 clones, with approximately 80% observed a single time. Approximately 4.9% of the sample belongs to the ten largest clones.

The clonotype was recovered from a man between 18 and 29 years old with HIV. The V and J genes are TRBV19 and TRBJ2-1; TRBD2 matches 8 bases in the middle. The source material was unsorted PBMCs, sampled 0.1 years before starting antiretroviral therapy. The nucleotide sequence reads as follows: TGTGCCAGTACCCCCGGGGGGGCTTTCGATGAGCAGTTCTTC. Translated, it reads CASTPGGAFDEQFF. The CDR3, completed at both ends by the reference TRBV19 and TRBJ2-1 genes, gives the full variable domain DGGITQSPKYLFRKEGQNVTLSCEQNLNHDAMYWYRQDPGQGLRLIYYSQIVNDFQKGDIAEGYSVSREKKESFPLTVTSAQKNPTAFYLCASTPGGAFDEQFFGPGTRLTVL.